Presented here are 20 T cell receptor beta chains from one specimen sequenced in a study of technical replicates of blood from a few donors. TCRdb's copy holds only in-frame clones and misses some; the assay was immunoSEQ multiplex PCR. The data contain about 75,000 clones, nearly 98% of them singletons. The sequenced sample consisted of T cells isolated from PBMCs. The receptors originated from a human donor in good health.

The genes are TRBV10-1 and TRBJ2-1, with 10 positions matching TRBD2. Germline V CDR1 and CDR2: WNHNN, SYGVQD (reference sequence). J gave up 9 bases and V 0 bases, and 14 bases lay outside the gene matches. The CDR3 runs 18 residues. CDR3 in amino acids: CASSESYGVLAGEGEQFF. CDR3 bases: TGCGCCAGCAGTGAGTCTTACGGGGTGCTAGCGGGGGAAGGTGAGCAGTTCTTC.

The CDR3 here is CASSQVVSRETQYF. As DNA, the CDR3 is TGTGCCAGCAGCCAAGTTGTCTCTAGGGAGACCCAGTACTTC. The gene calls are TRBV14 and TRBJ2-5; D not certain. Germline loops: CDR1 SGHDN, CDR2 FVKESK. The CDR3 is 14 residues long. The V gene lost 1 base and the J gene lost 5 bases, with 11 bases spanning the gap.

This rearrangement joins TRBV7-6 to TRBJ1-6; 7 nucleotides agree with TRBD1. The CDR3 runs 15 residues. Germline CDR1 is SGHVS and CDR2 is FNYEAQ. J gave up 5 bases and V 1 base, and 2 bases lay outside the gene matches. This CDR3 reads CASSLVDRDNSPLHF. In DNA form, the CDR3 reads TGTGCCAGCAGCTTAGTAGACAGGGATAATTCACCCCTCCACTTT.

Written as DNA, the CDR3 is TGTGCCAGCAGTTCAGAGGGGGGGTCGCAGTATTTT. It is translated as CASSSEGGSQYF. The chain combines TRBV2 with TRBJ2-3; D possibly corresponds to TRBD2 (7 bases). Trimming pared 5 bases from V and 10 bases from J, leaving 13 bases between. CDR1 SNHLY and CDR2 FYNNEI come from the germline V gene. The CDR3 length is 12 residues.

J is TRBJ1-4 and V is TRBV7-9, with D tentatively TRBD1 (5 bases). The V gene lost 5 bases and the J gene lost 6 bases, with 16 bases spanning the gap. The CDR3 runs 15 residues. Germline V gives CDR1 SEHNR, CDR2 FQNEAQ (reference sequence). The CDR3 sequence: CASSQMTVLDEKLFF. CDR3 DNA sequence: TGTGCCAGCAGCCAAATGACAGTCTTAGATGAAAAACTGTTTTTT.

This clone has only one observation. The chain combines TRBV11-2 with TRBJ2-2, with a weak D call TRBD2 (5 bases). The V end was cut by 3 bases, the J end by 5 bases, with 7 bases between. This CDR3 has 13 residues. Germline V CDR1 and CDR2: SGHAT, FQNNGV. For the CDR3, the DNA is TGTGCCAGCAGCTTTACTAGGACCGGGGAGCTGTTTTTT. Its protein is CASSFTRTGELFF.

The chain joins TRBV2 to TRBJ2-5; possibly TRBD1 for D (5 bases). The germline V gene encodes CDR1 SNHLY and CDR2 FYNNEI. CDR3 length equals 14 residues. Trimming left V 5 bases short and J 4 bases short, with 14 bases between. CDR3 in DNA: TGTGCCAGCAGTCCTTTGACAGTCCGAGAGACCCAGTACTTC. Translated, it gives CASSPLTVRETQYF.

This chain uses TRBV2 with TRBJ1-3, with D tentatively TRBD1 (5 bases). V lost 7 bases and J 4 bases, leaving 17 bases between the germline ends. This CDR3 contains 15 residues. Germline CDR1 and CDR2: SNHLY and FYNNEI. The CDR3 here is CASIRTYTPGNTIYF. DNA of the CDR3: TGTGCCAGCATTCGGACATATACACCGGGAAACACCATATATTTT. The complete variable domain, with remaining parts taken from reference TRBV2 and TRBJ1-3, reads EPEVTQTPSHQVTQMGQEVILRCVPISNHLYFYWYRQILGQKVEFLVSFYNNEISEKSEIFDDQFSVERPDGSNFTLKIRSTKLEDSAMYFCASIRTYTPGNTIYFGEGSWLTVV.

The CDR3 sequence: CASSQGGLIWTNEKLFF. The DNA for the CDR3 is TGCGCCAGCAGCCAAGGCGGCCTGATTTGGACTAATGAAAAACTGTTTTTT. V and J are TRBV4-1 and TRBJ1-4; D gene uncertain. In germline, CDR1 is MGHRA, CDR2 YSYEKL. The CDR3 consists of 17 residues. Trimming cost V 1 base and J 2 bases, with 14 bases left between them.

The gene calls are TRBV27 and TRBJ2-3; D remains ambiguous. With 6 bases removed from V and 1 base from J, the gap between germline ends came to 8 bases. Germline CDR1 and CDR2: MNHEY and SMNVEV (reference sequence). The CDR3 consists of 13 residues. The CDR3 spells CASRLQGTDTQYF. The CDR3 DNA reads TGTGCCAGCAGACTCCAGGGCACAGATACGCAGTATTTT.

This sequence joins TRBV4-1 and TRBJ1-1, with 10 bases that match TRBD1. Trimming removed 4 bases from V and 5 bases from J; junction bases left unmatched: 7. The CDR3 totals 15 residues. From germline, CDR1 is MGHRA and CDR2 YSYEKL. The chain's CDR3 is CASSLEGQGRTEAFF. For the CDR3, the DNA is TGCGCCAGCAGCCTAGAGGGACAGGGGAGGACTGAAGCTTTCTTT.

This chain links TRBV19 with TRBJ2-5, with D possibly matching TRBD1 (5 bases). CDR1 LNHDA and CDR2 SQIVND come from the germline V gene (reference sequence). The CDR3 spans 13 residues. The ends were cut back, 7 bases at V and 5 bases at J, with 14 bases in the middle. CDR3 nucleotide sequence: TGTGCCAGTAATGTAGGGGCAAGGGAGACCCAGTACTTC. As protein: CASNVGARETQYF.

The chain is built from TRBV2 and TRBJ1-5; unclear D gene. The germline gives CDR1 SNHLY, CDR2 FYNNEI. The V end was cut by 5 bases, the J end by 4 bases, with 15 bases between. The length of the CDR3 is 15 residues. The CDR3 sequence: CASSWFIGGNQPQHF. CDR3 in DNA: TGTGCCAGCAGTTGGTTCATAGGCGGAAATCAGCCCCAGCATTTT.

The chain joins TRBV29-1 to TRBJ2-7; possible D gene TRBD2, 6 bases. The length of the CDR3 is 14 residues. The V gene's germline CDR1 is SQVTM and CDR2 ANQGSEA. Trimming removed 2 bases from V and 4 bases from J, with 15 bases in between. CDR3 residues: CSVEFAGSAYEQYF. The CDR3 nucleotides read TGCAGCGTTGAATTCGCGGGAAGTGCGTACGAGCAGTACTTC.

J is TRBJ2-2 and V is TRBV6-6; 8 nucleotides align to TRBD2. Germline CDR1 MNHNY, CDR2 SVGAGI (reference sequence). The junction had 6 bases not matched to a gene; V was cut back by 6 bases and J by 6 bases. The CDR3 spans 14 residues. CDR3 protein: CASSPSGGAGELFF. CDR3 coding DNA: TGTGCCAGCAGCCCCTCGGGGGGGGCCGGGGAGCTGTTTTTT.

The chain uses TRBV28 and TRBJ2-1; no reliable D call. The CDR3 sequence is 14 residues long. V was cut by 7 bases and J by 4 bases, with 14 bases left in between. The germline V gene encodes CDR1 MDHEN and CDR2 SYDVKM. CDR3 sequence (DNA): TGTGCCAGCATTAATCCGGAGAAATACAATGAGCAGTTCTTC. Translation gives CASINPEKYNEQFF.

CDR3 coding DNA: TGTGCCAGTAGTAGAAGCGTCGAGCAGTTCTTC. Translated: CASSRSVEQFF. This chain joins TRBV19 and TRBJ2-1, with D hard to call. CDR1 and CDR2 from the germline V gene are LNHDA and SQIVND (reference sequence). CDR3 size: 11 residues. Trimming shortened V by 4 bases and J by 10 bases, and 8 bases separated the two germline ends.

This clone was seen a handful of times. The J gene is TRBJ1-5, the V gene TRBV15; D is unresolved. V dropped 4 bases and J dropped 5 bases, with 6 bases sitting between them. CDR1 and CDR2 (germline): LNHNV, YYDKDF (reference sequence). The CDR3 sequence is 12 residues long. The CDR3 DNA follows: TGTGCCACCAGCATAGCCGATCAGCCCCAGCATTTT. Its protein product is CATSIADQPQHF.

This chain joins TRBV6-1 and TRBJ1-2, with a weak D call TRBD1 (5 bases). Germline CDR1 and CDR2: MNHNS and SASEGT. The CDR3 loop spans 16 amino acids. V gave up 2 bases and J gave up 5 bases, with 18 bases separating them. The CDR3 is CASSERGVPLSYGYTF. The CDR3 DNA follows: TGTGCCAGCAGTGAACGGGGGGTTCCCCTCTCTTATGGCTACACCTTC.

The chain employs TRBV18 and TRBJ1-1; D unclear. CDR3 length: 12 amino acids. Per germline, CDR1 KGHSH and CDR2 LQKENI. V was clipped by 4 bases and J by 7 bases, with 10 bases between them. CDR3 amino acids: CASSQPRVEAFF. The CDR3 DNA reads as TGTGCCAGCTCACAACCTCGGGTTGAAGCTTTCTTT.